The source of this T cell receptor (beta chain) is a study of tumor and adjacent non-tumor tissue in lung cancer. Whole-study context: Patients comprised about a dozen adenocarcinoma, a couple of squamous cell carcinoma and 1 small cell lung cancer. On average, productive TCRbeta reads reached about 4.17 million per sample.

Per germline, CDR1 SQVTM and CDR2 ANQGSEA. Trimming shortened V by 7 bases and J by 6 bases, and 16 bases separated the two germline ends. There are 13 residues in the CDR3. Study conclusions and caveats: Shorter survival was associated with higher TCR diversity in tumors.

The library came from three nested PCR rounds adapted from ARM-PCR protocols. TCRdb reprocessed the multiplex PCR reads via MiXCR and lists one record per CDR3 protein. The sample records about 110,000 distinct CDR3 sequences, more than 70% being singletons. In regard to this clonotype: Antigen specificity is unknown.

RNA was extracted from bulk tissue without any cell sorting. Newly diagnosed lung cancer patients had thoracic surgery in China, August–late 2014, without prior chemotherapy. The sequencing input was lung tumor tissue. The chain couples TRBV29-1 to TRBJ2-1; D perhaps matches TRBD1 (6 bases). This receptor was taken from a woman aged 60-75 years with non-small cell lung cancer. CDR3 sequence (DNA): TGCAGCGCCGCCGGGACATTGGGCAATGAGCAGTTCTTC. The encoded protein is CSAAGTLGNEQFF.